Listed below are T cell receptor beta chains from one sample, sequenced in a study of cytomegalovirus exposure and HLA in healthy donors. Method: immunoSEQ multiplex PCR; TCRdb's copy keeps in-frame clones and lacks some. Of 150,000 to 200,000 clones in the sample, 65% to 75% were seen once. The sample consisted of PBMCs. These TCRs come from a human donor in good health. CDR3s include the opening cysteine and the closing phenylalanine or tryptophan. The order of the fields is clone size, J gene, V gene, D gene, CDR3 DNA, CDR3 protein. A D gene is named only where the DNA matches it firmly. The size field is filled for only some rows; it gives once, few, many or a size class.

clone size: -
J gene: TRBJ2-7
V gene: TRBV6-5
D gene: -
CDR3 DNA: TGTGCCAGCAGGAGGCAGGGGTCCTACGAGCAGTACTTC
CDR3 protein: CASRRQGSYEQYF

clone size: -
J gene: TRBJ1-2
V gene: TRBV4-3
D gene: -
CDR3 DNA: TGCGCCAGCAGCCAATCTAGTTACTCGGGGAACTATGGCTACACCTTC
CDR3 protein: CASSQSSYSGNYGYTF

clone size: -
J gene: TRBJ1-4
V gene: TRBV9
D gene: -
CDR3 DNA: TGTGCCAGCAGCGTAGGTGGGGGGTCTGGTGAAAAACTGTTTTTT
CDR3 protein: CASSVGGGSGEKLFF

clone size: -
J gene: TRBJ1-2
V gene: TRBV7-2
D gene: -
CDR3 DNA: TGTGCCAGCAGCTTAGCGGAGGTGTATGGCTACACCTTC
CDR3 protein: CASSLAEVYGYTF

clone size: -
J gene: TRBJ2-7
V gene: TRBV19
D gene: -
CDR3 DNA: TGTGCCAGTAGTATAGGACTGCTCTACGAGCAGTACTTC
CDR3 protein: CASSIGLLYEQYF

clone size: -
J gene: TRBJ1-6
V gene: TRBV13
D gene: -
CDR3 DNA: TGTGCCAGCAGCTCTAGGGGTTCACCCCTCCACTTT
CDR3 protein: CASSSRGSPLHF

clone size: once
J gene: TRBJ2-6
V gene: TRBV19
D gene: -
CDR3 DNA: TGTGCCAGTAGTATGGGCGTGGGGGAGGTTGGGGCCAACGTCCTGACTTTC
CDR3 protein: CASSMGVGEVGANVLTF

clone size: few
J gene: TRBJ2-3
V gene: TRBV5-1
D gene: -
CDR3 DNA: TGCGCCAGCAGCTTGGCCTTGGACACGGGCTCCCCAGATACGCAGTATTTT
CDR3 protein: CASSLALDTGSPDTQYF

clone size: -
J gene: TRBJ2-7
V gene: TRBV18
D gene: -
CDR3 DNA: TGTGCCAGTTTACGGGGAGCCACCTACGAGCAGTACTTC
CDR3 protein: CASLRGATYEQYF

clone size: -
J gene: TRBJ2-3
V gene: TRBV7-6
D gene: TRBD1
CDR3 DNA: TGTGCCAGCAGCCCACGACAGGGGGCGGGCACAGATACGCAGTATTTT
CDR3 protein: CASSPRQGAGTDTQYF

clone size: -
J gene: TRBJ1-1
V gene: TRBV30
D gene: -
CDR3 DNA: TGTGCCTGCAACCTGGGCAGGATGAACACTGAAGCTTTCTTT
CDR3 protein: CACNLGRMNTEAFF

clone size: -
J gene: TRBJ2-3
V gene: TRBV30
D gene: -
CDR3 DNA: TGTGCCTTGACACCGGGACTCTCCACAGATACGCAGTATTTT
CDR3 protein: CALTPGLSTDTQYF

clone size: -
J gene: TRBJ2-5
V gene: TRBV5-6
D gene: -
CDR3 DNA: TGTGCCAGCAGCTTGGGGTGGAACCAGGAACAAGAGACCCAGTACTTC
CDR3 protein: CASSLGWNQEQETQYF

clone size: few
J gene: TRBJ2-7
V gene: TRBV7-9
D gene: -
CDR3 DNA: TGTGCCAGCAGCACCGTCTGGAGCTCCTACGAGCAGTACTTC
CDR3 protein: CASSTVWSSYEQYF

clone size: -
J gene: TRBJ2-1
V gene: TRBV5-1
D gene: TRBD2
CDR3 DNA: TGCGCCAGCAGTCCCGGGACTAGCGGGGGGGCCGCGGATGAGCAGTTCTTC
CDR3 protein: CASSPGTSGGAADEQFF

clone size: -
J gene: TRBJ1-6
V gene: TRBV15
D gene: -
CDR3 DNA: TGTGCCACCAGCAGAGAAAGCGCGTTCTCCCCACCCCTCCACTTT
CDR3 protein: CATSRESAFSPPLHF

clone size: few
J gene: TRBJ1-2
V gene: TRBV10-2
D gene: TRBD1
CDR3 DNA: TGCGCCAGCAGTGATCCGGGACAGGGGTACTCATATGGCTACACCTTC
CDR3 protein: CASSDPGQGYSYGYTF

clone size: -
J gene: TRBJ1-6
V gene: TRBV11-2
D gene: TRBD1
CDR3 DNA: TGTGCCAGCAGCGCGACAGGGGGCCTTAATTCACCCCTCCACTTT
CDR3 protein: CASSATGGLNSPLHF

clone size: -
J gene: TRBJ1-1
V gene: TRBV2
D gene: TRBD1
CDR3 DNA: TGTGCCAGCAGTGAAACAGGGGGAGAAACTGAAGCTTTCTTT
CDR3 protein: CASSETGGETEAFF

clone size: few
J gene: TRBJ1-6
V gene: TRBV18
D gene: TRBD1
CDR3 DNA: TGTGCCAGCTCACTGGGACAGGGGGCAAATTCACCCCTCCACTTT
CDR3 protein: CASSLGQGANSPLHF

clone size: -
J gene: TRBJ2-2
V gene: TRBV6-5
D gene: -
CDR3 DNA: TGTGCCAGCAGTTACTCGAACACCAACGGGGAGCTGTTTTTT
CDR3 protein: CASSYSNTNGELFF

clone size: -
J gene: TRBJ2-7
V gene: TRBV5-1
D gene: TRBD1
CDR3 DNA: TGCGCCAGCAGCGTAAGGACAGGGGGCTTCGAGCAGTACTTC
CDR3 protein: CASSVRTGGFEQYF

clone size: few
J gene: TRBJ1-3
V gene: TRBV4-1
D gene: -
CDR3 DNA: TGCGCCAGCAGCCAGCGGCGTAAGGAGAGCGGAAACACCATATATTTT
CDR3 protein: CASSQRRKESGNTIYF

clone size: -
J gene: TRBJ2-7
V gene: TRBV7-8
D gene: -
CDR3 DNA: TGTGCCAGCACGTTGAGCTCCTACGAGCAGTACTTC
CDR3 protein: CASTLSSYEQYF

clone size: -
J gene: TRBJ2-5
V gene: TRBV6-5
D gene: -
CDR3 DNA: TGTGCCAGCAGTTACTCGATGGGGGCCGAAGGGGAGACCCAGTACTTC
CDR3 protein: CASSYSMGAEGETQYF

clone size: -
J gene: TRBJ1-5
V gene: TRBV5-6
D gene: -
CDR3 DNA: TGTGCCAGCAGCGGGGGGGGACGCGGTTGGGAGCCCCAGCATTTT
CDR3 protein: CASSGGGRGWEPQHF

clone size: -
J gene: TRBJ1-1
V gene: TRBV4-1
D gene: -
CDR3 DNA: TGCGCCAGCAGCCAAGCCAATCGACAGAGAAACACTGAAGCTTTCTTT
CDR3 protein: CASSQANRQRNTEAFF

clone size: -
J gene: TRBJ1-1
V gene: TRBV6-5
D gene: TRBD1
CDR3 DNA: TGTGCCAGCAGCAAGACAGGGGTTCGCACTGAAGCTTTCTTT
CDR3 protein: CASSKTGVRTEAFF

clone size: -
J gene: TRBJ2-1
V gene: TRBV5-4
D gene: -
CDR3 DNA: TGTGCCAGCAGTCAGACAGGGCGGGACTACAATGAGCAGTTCTTC
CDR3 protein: CASSQTGRDYNEQFF

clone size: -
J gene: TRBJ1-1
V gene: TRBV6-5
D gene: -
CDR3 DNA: TGTGCCAGCAGTTACTCGGGCAGAATGAACACTGAAGCTTTCTTT
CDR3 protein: CASSYSGRMNTEAFF

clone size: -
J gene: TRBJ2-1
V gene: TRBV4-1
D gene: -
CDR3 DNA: TGCGCCAGCAGCCTCAGGGACAAGACTTACAATGAGCAGTTCTTC
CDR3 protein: CASSLRDKTYNEQFF

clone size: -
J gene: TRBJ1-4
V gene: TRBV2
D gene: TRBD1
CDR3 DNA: TGTGCCAGCAGTGAAGGGGTAACCGGGACAGTTGAAAAACTGTTTTTT
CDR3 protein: CASSEGVTGTVEKLFF

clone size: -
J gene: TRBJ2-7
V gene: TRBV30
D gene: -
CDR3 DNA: TGTGCCTGGAGAACAGGGACAAACTACGAGCAGTACTTC
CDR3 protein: CAWRTGTNYEQYF

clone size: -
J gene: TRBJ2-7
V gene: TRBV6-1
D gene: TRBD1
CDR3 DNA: TGTGCCAGCAGTTTACTTGGGACAGACTCCTACGAGCAGTACTTC
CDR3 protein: CASSLLGTDSYEQYF

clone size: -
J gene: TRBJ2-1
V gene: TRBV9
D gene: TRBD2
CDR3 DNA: TGTGCCAGCAGCGAATTAGCGGGGATGTACGATGAGCAGTTCTTC
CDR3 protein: CASSELAGMYDEQFF

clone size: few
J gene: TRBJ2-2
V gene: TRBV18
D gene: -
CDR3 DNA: TGTGCCAGCTCACCTTACAATTTGAACACCGGGGAGCTGTTTTTT
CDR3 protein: CASSPYNLNTGELFF

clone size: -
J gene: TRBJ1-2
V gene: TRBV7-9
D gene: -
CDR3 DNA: TGTGCCAGCAGCCTTACATCGGGTCACCAAGTCTATGGCTACACCTTC
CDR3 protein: CASSLTSGHQVYGYTF

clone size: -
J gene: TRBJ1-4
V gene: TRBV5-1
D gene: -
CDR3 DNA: TGCGCCAGCAGCTTGGGACAGTTTAATGAAAAACTGTTTTTT
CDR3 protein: CASSLGQFNEKLFF

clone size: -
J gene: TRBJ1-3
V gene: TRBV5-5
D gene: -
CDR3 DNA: TGTGCCAGCAGCCATGGGTTCCCCGGGACACCTTTCCGAGACACCATATATTTT
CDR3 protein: CASSHGFPGTPFRDTIYF

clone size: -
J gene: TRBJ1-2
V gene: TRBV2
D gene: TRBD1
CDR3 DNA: TGTGCCAGCAGAACGACAGGGGTAGGCTACACCTTC
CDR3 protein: CASRTTGVGYTF

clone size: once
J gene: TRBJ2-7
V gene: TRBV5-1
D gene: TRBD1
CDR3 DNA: TGCGCCAGCAGCTCTAGGACAGGGGAATACGAGCAGTACTTC
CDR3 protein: CASSSRTGEYEQYF

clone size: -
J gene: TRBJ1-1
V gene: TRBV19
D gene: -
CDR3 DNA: TGTGCCAGCAGCACAGGGCTGAACACTGAAGCTTTCTTT
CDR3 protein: CASSTGLNTEAFF

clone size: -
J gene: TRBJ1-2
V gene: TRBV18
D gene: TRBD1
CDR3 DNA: TGTGCCAGCTCTAACCTGACAGGGGGCGACTATGGCTACACCTTC
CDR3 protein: CASSNLTGGDYGYTF

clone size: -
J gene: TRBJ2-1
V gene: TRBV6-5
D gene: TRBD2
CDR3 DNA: TGTGCCAGCAGGATCCGACTAGCGGGGGGCCATGAGCAGTTCTTC
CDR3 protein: CASRIRLAGGHEQFF

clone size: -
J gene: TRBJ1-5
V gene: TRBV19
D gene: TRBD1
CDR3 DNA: TGTGCCAGTAGTGGACAGGGGGCCAGGGGCAATCAGCCCCAGCATTTT
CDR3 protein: CASSGQGARGNQPQHF

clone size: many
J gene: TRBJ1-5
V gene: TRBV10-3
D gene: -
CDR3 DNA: TGTGCCATCAGTGAGTCAGGGGATCAGCCCCAGCATTTT
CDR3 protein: CAISESGDQPQHF

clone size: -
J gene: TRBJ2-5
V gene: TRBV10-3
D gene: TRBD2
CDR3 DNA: TGTGCCATCAGTGCCCCAGCGGGGGCCCAAGAGACCCAGTACTTC
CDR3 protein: CAISAPAGAQETQYF

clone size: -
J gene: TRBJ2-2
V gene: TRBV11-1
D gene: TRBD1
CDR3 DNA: TGTGCCAGCAGCTCCGGACAGGGTGGCGGGGAGCTGTTTTTT
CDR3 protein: CASSSGQGGGELFF

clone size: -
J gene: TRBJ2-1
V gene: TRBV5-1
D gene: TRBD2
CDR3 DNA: TGCGCCAGCAGCTTATCAGGACTAGCGGACTACAATGAGCAGTTCTTC
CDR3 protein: CASSLSGLADYNEQFF

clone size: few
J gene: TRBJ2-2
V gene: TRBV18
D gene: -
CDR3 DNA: TGTGCCAGCTCCCCAGGTCCGGGCGGGGAGCTGTTTTTT
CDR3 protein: CASSPGPGGELFF

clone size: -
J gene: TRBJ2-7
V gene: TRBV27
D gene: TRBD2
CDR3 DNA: TGTGCCAGCACCAAAACCGTAGGGGAGGGGATCTACGAGCAGTACTTC
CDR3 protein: CASTKTVGEGIYEQYF

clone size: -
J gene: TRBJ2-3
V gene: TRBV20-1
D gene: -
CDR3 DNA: TGCAGTGCTAGTATATCAGATACGCAGTATTTT
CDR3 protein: CSASISDTQYF

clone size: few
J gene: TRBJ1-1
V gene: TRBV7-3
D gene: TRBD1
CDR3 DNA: TGTGCCAGCAGCTCCCACAGGGGCACTGAAGCTTTCTTT
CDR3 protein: CASSSHRGTEAFF

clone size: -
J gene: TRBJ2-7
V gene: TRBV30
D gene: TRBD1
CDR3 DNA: TGTGCCTGGAGTACGGGACAGGGAACCTACGAGCAGTACTTC
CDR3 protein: CAWSTGQGTYEQYF

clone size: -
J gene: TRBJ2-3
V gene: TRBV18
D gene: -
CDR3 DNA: TGTGCCAGCTCACTCCAGGGTCGTGCAGATACGCAGTATTTT
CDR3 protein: CASSLQGRADTQYF

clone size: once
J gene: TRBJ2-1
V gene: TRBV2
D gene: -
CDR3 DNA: TGTGCCACCCCGGGGGAGTACAATGAGCAGTTCTTC
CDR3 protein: CATPGEYNEQFF

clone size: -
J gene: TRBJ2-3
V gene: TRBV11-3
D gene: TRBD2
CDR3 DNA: TGTGCCAGCAGCTCCACGAGCGGGGGGGCGGGAGATACGCAGTATTTT
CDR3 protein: CASSSTSGGAGDTQYF